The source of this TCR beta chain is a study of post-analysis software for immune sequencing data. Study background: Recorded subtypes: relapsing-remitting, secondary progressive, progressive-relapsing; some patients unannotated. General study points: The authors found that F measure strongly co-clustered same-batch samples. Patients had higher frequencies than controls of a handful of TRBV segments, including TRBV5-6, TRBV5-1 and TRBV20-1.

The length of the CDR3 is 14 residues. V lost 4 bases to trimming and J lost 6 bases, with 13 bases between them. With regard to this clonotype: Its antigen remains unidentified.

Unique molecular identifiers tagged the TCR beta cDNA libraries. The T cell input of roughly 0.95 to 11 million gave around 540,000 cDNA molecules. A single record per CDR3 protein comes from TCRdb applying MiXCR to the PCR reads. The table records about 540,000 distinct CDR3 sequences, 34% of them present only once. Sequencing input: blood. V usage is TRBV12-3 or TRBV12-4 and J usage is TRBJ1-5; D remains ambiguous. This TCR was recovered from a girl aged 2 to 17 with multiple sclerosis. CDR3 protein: CASSSSTGGQPQHF. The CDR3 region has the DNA TGTGCCAGCAGTTCGTCAACCGGTGGTCAGCCCCAGCATTTT.